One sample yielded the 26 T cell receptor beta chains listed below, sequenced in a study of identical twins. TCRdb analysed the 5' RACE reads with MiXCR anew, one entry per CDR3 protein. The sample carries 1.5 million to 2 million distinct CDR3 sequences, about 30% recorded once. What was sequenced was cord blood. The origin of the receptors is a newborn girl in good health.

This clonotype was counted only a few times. The CDR3 is CSAIQGTNEKLFF. The CDR3 bases are TGCAGTGCTATACAGGGAACTAATGAAAAACTGTTTTTT. The genes are TRBV20-1 and TRBJ1-4; the D gene is possibly TRBD1 (6 bases). Looked up from germline, CDR1 is DFQATT and CDR2 is SNEGSKA (reference sequence). The V end was cut by 4 bases, the J end by 1 base, with 7 bases between. The CDR3 spans 13 residues.

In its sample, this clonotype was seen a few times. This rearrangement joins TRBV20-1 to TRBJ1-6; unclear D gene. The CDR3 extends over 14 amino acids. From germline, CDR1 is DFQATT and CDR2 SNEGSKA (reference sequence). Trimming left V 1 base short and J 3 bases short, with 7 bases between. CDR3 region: CSARAYGYNSPLHF. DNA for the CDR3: TGCAGTGCTAGAGCGTATGGCTATAATTCACCCCTCCACTTT.

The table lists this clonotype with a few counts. This CDR3 reads CASRQRVWLPSSTDTQYF. The CDR3, as DNA: TGTGCCAGCAGGCAGCGAGTTTGGCTCCCTTCAAGCACAGATACGCAGTATTTT. The chain is built from TRBV28 and TRBJ2-3; no reliable D call. The germline V gene encodes CDR1 MDHEN and CDR2 SYDVKM. Trimming shortened V by 6 bases and J by 0 bases, and 22 bases separated the two germline ends. The CDR3 covers 18 residues.

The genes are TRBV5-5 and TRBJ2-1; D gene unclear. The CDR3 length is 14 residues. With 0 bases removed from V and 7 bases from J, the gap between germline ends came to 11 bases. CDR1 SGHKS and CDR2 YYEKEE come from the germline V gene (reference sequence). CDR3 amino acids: CASSLVYGRNEQFF. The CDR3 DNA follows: TGTGCCAGCAGCTTGGTTTACGGGCGGAATGAGCAGTTCTTC.

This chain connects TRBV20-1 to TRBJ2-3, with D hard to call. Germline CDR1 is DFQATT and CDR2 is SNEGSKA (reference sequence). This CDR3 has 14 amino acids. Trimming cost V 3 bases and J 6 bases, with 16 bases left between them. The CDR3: CSASIEASADTQYF. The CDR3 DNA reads TGCAGTGCTAGCATCGAGGCCTCCGCCGATACGCAGTATTTT.

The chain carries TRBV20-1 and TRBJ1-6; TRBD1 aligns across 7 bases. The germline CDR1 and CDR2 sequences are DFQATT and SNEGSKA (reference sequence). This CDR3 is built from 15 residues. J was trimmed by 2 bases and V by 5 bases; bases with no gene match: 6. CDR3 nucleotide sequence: TGCAGTGCTGCCACAGGACAGGCCTATAATTCACCCCTCCACTTT. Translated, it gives CSAATGQAYNSPLHF.

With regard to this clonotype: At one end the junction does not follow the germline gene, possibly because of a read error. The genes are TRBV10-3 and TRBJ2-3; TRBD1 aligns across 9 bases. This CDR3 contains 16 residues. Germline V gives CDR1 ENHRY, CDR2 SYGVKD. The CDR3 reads CAVSGPTGGTTDTQYF. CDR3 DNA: TGTGCCGTCAGTGGGCCGACAGGGGGTACCACAGATACGCAGTATTTT.

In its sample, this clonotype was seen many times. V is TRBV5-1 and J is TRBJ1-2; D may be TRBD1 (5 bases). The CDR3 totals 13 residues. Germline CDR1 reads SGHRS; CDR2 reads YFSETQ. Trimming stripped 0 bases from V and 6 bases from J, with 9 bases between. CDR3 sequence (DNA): TGCGCCAGCAGCTTGGCAGGGCTTGATGGCTACACCTTC. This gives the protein CASSLAGLDGYTF.

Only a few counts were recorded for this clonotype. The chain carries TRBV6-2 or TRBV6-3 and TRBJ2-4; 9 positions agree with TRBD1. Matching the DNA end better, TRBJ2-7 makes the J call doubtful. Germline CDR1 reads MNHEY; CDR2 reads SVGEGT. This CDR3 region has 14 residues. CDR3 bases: TGTGCCAGCAGTCACAGGACAGGGGTGTACGAGCAGTACTTC. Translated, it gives CASSHRTGVYEQYF.

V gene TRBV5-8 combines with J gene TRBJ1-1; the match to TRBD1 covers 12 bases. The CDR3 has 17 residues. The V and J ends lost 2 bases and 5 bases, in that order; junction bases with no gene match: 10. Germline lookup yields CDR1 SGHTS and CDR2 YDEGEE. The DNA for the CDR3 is TGTGCCAGCAGCTTCCCGGGACAGGGGGCGCAGGATACTGAAGCTTTCTTT. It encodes CASSFPGQGAQDTEAFF.

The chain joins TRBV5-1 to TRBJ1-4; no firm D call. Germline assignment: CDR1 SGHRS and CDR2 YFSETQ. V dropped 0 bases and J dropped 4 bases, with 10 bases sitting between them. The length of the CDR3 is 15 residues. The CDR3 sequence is CASSLALSNNEKLFF. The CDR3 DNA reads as TGCGCCAGCAGCTTGGCCTTGAGCAATAATGAAAAACTGTTTTTT.

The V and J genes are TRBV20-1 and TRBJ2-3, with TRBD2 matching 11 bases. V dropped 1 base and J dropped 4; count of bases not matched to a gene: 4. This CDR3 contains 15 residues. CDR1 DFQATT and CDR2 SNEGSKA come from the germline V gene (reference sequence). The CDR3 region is CSARVLAGGADTQYF. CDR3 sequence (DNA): TGCAGTGCTAGAGTCCTAGCGGGAGGAGCAGATACGCAGTATTTT.

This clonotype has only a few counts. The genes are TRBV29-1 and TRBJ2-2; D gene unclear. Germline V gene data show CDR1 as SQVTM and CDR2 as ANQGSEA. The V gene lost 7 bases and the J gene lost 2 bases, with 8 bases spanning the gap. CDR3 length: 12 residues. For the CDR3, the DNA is TGCAGCGCGGGCCCTAACACCGGGGAGCTGTTTTTT. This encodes CSAGPNTGELFF.

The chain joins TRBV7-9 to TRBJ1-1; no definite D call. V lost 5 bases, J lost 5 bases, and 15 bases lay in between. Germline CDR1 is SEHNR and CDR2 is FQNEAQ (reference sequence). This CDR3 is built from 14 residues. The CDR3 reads CASSPGASRTEAFF. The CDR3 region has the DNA TGTGCCAGCAGCCCAGGTGCCTCACGGACTGAAGCTTTCTTT.

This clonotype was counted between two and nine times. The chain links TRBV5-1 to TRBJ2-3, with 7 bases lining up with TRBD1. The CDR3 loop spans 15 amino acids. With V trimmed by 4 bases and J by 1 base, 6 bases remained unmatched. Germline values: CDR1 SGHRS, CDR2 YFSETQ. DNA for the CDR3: TGCGCCAGCAGCAACAGGGGAGTGGGCACAGATACGCAGTATTTT. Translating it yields CASSNRGVGTDTQYF.

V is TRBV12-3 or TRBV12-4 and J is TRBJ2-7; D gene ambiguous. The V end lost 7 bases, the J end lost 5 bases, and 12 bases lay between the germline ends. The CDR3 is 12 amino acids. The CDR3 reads CASNAMGNEQYF. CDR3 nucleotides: TGTGCCAGCAACGCAATGGGGAACGAGCAGTACTTC.

Here the CDR3 reads CASSLYTSEKDTQYF. CDR3 nucleotides: TGCGCCAGCAGCTTGTATACTAGCGAAAAAGATACGCAGTATTTT. This chain uses TRBV5-1 with TRBJ2-3; 7 nucleotides agree with TRBD2. This CDR3 is 15 amino acids long. The junction had 7 bases not matched to a gene; V was cut back by 1 base and J by 5 bases. From germline, CDR1 is SGHRS and CDR2 YFSETQ.

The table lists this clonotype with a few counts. The CDR3 reads CASSSQGTYYEQYF. For the CDR3, the DNA is TGTGCCAGCAGCTCCCAGGGTACCTACTACGAGCAGTACTTC. This chain connects TRBV7-9 to TRBJ2-7; tentative D call: TRBD1 (5 bases). From germline, CDR1 is SEHNR and CDR2 FQNEAQ (reference sequence). V lost 4 bases and J 3 bases, leaving 13 bases between the germline ends. The CDR3 loop spans 14 amino acids.

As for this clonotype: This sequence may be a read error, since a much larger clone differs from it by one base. The CDR3 region has the DNA TGCAGCGTGCAGGGCATGAACACTGGAGCTTTCTTT. Translated, it gives CSVQGMNTGAFF. The chain combines TRBV29-1 with TRBJ1-1; the D gene is possibly TRBD1 (5 bases). This CDR3 is built from 12 residues. Germline V lookup: CDR1 SQVTM, CDR2 ANQGSEA.

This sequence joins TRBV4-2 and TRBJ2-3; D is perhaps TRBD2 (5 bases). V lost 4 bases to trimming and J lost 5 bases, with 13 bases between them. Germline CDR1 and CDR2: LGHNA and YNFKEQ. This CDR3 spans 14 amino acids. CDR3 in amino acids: CASSLHTRLDTQYF. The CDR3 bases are TGTGCCAGCAGCCTCCATACTAGATTAGATACGCAGTATTTT.

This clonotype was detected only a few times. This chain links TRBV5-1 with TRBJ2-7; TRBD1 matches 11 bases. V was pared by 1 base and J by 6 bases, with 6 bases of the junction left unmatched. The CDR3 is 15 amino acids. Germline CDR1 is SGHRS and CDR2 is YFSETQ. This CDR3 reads CASSLPPGQGVEQYF. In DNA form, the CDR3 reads TGCGCCAGCAGCTTGCCGCCGGGACAGGGGGTCGAGCAGTACTTC.

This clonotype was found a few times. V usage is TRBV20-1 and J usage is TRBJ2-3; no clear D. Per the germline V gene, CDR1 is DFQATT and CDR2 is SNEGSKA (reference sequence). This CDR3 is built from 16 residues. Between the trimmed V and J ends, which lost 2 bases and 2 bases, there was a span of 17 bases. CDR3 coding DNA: TGCAGTGCTAGACCTCTAATGGCGCCCCACACAGATACGCAGTATTTT. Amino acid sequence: CSARPLMAPHTDTQYF.

The CDR3 DNA reads TGCGCCAGCAGCCAACGGAGGGGACGAATTGGGACTGAAGCTTTCTTT. Residues: CASSQRRGRIGTEAFF. The genes are TRBV4-1 and TRBJ1-1, with D perhaps TRBD1 (5 bases). Germline V gives CDR1 MGHRA, CDR2 YSYEKL. V shed 2 bases and J shed 5 bases, with 18 bases lying between them. This CDR3 is built from 16 residues.

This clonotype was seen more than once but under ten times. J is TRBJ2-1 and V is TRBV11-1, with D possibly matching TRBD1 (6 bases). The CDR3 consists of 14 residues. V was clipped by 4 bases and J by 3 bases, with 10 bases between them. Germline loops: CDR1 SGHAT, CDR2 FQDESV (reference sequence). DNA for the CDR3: TGTGCCAGCAGCTCACAGGGTAACTACAATGAGCAGTTCTTC. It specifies CASSSQGNYNEQFF.

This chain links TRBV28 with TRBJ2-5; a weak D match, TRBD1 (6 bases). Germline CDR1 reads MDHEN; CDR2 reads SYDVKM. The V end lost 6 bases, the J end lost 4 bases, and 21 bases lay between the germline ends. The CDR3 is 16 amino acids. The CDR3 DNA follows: TGTGCCAGCAGGCGTTACAGGGAGTCACCGATAGAGACCCAGTACTTC. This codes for CASRRYRESPIETQYF.

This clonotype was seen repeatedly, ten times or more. CDR3 residues: CASRFRGDYGYTF. CDR3 coding DNA: TGTGCCAGCCGCTTTAGGGGGGACTATGGCTACACCTTC. The chain employs TRBV2 and TRBJ1-2; a weak D match, TRBD1 (6 bases). The CDR3 sequence is 13 residues long. V lost 8 bases and J 3 bases, leaving 13 bases between the germline ends. Per germline, CDR1 SNHLY and CDR2 FYNNEI.